A selection of T cell receptor beta chains follows, all from one sample in a study of CD8 T cells in Susac syndrome. TCRdb recomputed calls from the immunoSEQ multiplex PCR reads with MiXCR, one row per CDR3 protein. The sample records more than 110,000 distinct CDR3 sequences, 90% to 95% being singletons. Sample: CD8+ T cells from PBMCs. The receptor source for this set is a human donor in good health. Both conserved end residues are part of each CDR3. The D gene is left open where the match is weak. Not all rows give a size; the values are once, few, many and, for expanded clones, a class.

d_call	clone_size	v_call	cdr3_length	j_call	cdr3_aa	cdr3_nt
-	-	TRBV24-1	15	TRBJ2-7	CATSDPGRGSYEQYF	TGTGCCACCAGTGACCCGGGCAGGGGCTCCTACGAGCAGTACTTC
-	-	TRBV14	13	TRBJ1-5	CASSQGMNQPQHF	TGTGCCAGCAGCCAAGGGATGAATCAGCCCCAGCATTTT
-	-	TRBV28	14	TRBJ2-7	CASSLVERIYEQYF	TGTGCCAGCAGTTTAGTAGAGCGGATCTACGAGCAGTACTTC
TRBD2	-	TRBV20-1	17	TRBJ2-5	CSAISLPGLVGEETQYF	TGCAGTGCTATCAGTCTACCGGGACTAGTTGGTGAGGAGACCCAGTACTTC
-	once	TRBV9	17	TRBJ2-1	CASSAFKPSSEQNEQFF	TGTGCCAGCAGCGCCTTTAAACCCAGTTCGGAGCAAAATGAGCAGTTCTTC
-	once	TRBV5-1	18	TRBJ2-3	CASSAGVVWGPFADTQYF	TGCGCCAGCAGCGCCGGGGTAGTCTGGGGGCCGTTTGCAGATACGCAGTATTTT
-	-	TRBV14	13	TRBJ1-2	CASSHPYSAGYTF	TGTGCCAGCAGCCACCCATACTCGGCTGGCTACACCTTC
TRBD2	-	TRBV9	15	TRBJ2-3	CASSGGAGVADTQYF	TGTGCCAGCAGCGGGGGAGCGGGAGTAGCAGATACGCAGTATTTT
-	once	TRBV27	13	TRBJ2-7	CASSLPTSDEQYF	TGTGCCAGCAGTTTACCTACTAGTGACGAGCAGTACTTC
-	-	TRBV28	15	TRBJ2-1	CASTQEGLIYNEQFF	TGTGCCAGCACCCAAGAGGGACTTATCTACAATGAGCAGTTCTTC
-	-	TRBV20-1	13	TRBJ2-7	CSARESIGFVQYF	TGCAGTGCTAGAGAGAGTATCGGGTTCGTGCAGTACTTC
TRBD1	-	TRBV25-1	11	TRBJ2-7	CASTQGAEQYF	TGTGCCAGCACCCAGGGGGCCGAGCAGTACTTC
TRBD2	-	TRBV29-1	20	TRBJ2-7	CSVEAFVGGGKTSGSYEQYF	TGCAGCGTTGAGGCGTTCGTGGGGGGCGGAAAGACTAGCGGATCCTACGAGCAGTACTTC
TRBD1	-	TRBV27	15	TRBJ1-5	CASSLSQDRVQPQHF	TGTGCCAGCAGTTTATCTCAGGACAGGGTTCAGCCCCAGCATTTT
TRBD2	-	TRBV20-1	15	TRBJ2-7	CSAPVGREFTYEQYF	TGCAGTGCCCCGGTTGGGCGGGAGTTTACCTACGAGCAGTACTTC
-	-	TRBV28	15	TRBJ2-1	CASSLTSGFYNEQFF	TGTGCCAGCAGTTTAACCTCCGGATTCTACAATGAGCAGTTCTTC
-	-	TRBV29-1	12	TRBJ2-7	CSGGSGEHEQYF	TGCAGCGGAGGGTCGGGGGAGCACGAGCAGTACTTC
-	-	TRBV13	14	TRBJ2-2	CASSRRTVTGELFF	TGTGCCAGCAGCCGAAGGACGGTCACCGGGGAGCTGTTTTTT
-	-	TRBV29-1	12	TRBJ1-2	CSVPLYLGGYTF	TGCAGCGTGCCCCTGTACTTGGGCGGCTACACCTTC
TRBD1	few	TRBV29-1	13	TRBJ2-3	CSIPGQGVDTQYF	TGCAGCATCCCGGGACAGGGTGTTGATACGCAGTATTTT
-	-	TRBV4-3	13	TRBJ1-5	CASSQGTGQPQHF	TGCGCCAGCAGCCAAGGGACGGGTCAGCCCCAGCATTTT
TRBD1	-	TRBV29-1	16	TRBJ2-3	CSVGSYEDRGTDTQYF	TGCAGCGTTGGGAGTTATGAGGACAGGGGCACAGATACGCAGTATTTT
-	-	TRBV6-5	16	TRBJ2-7	CASSYSRFGPSYEQYF	TGTGCCAGCAGTTACTCGAGGTTTGGCCCTTCCTACGAGCAGTACTTC
-	-	TRBV20-1	12	TRBJ2-5	CSASRGMETQYF	TGCAGTGCTAGTCGGGGTATGGAGACCCAGTACTTC
TRBD2	-	TRBV20-1	14	TRBJ2-1	CSAPRETSYNEQFF	TGCAGTGCTCCGCGGGAGACCTCCTACAATGAGCAGTTCTTC
TRBD1	-	TRBV13	16	TRBJ2-1	CASSPPGTGLFNEQFF	TGTGCCAGCAGCCCCCCCGGGACAGGTCTCTTCAATGAGCAGTTCTTC
TRBD1	-	TRBV30	13	TRBJ2-1	CAWRQGAASEQFF	TGTGCCTGGAGGCAGGGGGCTGCAAGTGAGCAGTTCTTC
TRBD2	-	TRBV29-1	15	TRBJ2-3	CSGSGLAGTTDTQYF	TGCAGCGGCTCGGGACTAGCGGGGACCACAGATACGCAGTATTTT
-	once	TRBV7-3	14	TRBJ1-1	CASSYSAGDTEAFF	TGTGCCAGCAGTTACTCGGCGGGGGACACTGAAGCTTTCTTT
TRBD1	-	TRBV9	14	TRBJ2-1	CASSVGGQPNEQFF	TGTGCCAGCAGCGTAGGGGGACAGCCCAATGAGCAGTTCTTC
-	-	TRBV5-6	14	TRBJ2-1	CASSYWGRGSEQFF	TGTGCCAGCAGCTATTGGGGACGGGGGTCCGAGCAGTTCTTC
-	-	TRBV15	12	TRBJ1-1	CATSRGVTEAFF	TGTGCCACCAGCAGAGGGGTTACTGAAGCTTTCTTT
-	once	TRBV4-2	16	TRBJ2-5	CASSQDAPLGQETQYF	TGTGCCAGCAGCCAAGATGCACCCCTGGGGCAAGAGACCCAGTACTTC
TRBD1	-	TRBV7-9	15	TRBJ2-7	CASSLAYRGSYEQYF	TGTGCCAGCAGCTTAGCCTACAGGGGCTCCTACGAGCAGTACTTC
TRBD1	-	TRBV19	13	TRBJ2-5	CASSRDRGETQYF	TGTGCCAGTAGTCGCGACAGGGGTGAGACCCAGTACTTC
-	-	TRBV28	14	TRBJ2-5	CASSLGTGFSSQYF	TGTGCCAGCAGTTTAGGGACTGGGTTCTCGAGCCAGTACTTC
TRBD2	-	TRBV27	13	TRBJ2-3	CASSQTSGSTQYF	TGTGCCAGCAGTCAGACTAGCGGGAGTACGCAGTATTTT
-	-	TRBV28	12	TRBJ2-7	CASMDPTYEQYF	TGTGCCAGCATGGATCCCACCTACGAGCAGTACTTC